This entry features one T cell receptor beta chain sequence. Measured with immunoSEQ multiplex PCR; TCRdb has only the in-frame clones, and not every one. Of about 88,000 clones listed, about 88% are singletons. The sample comes from a study of blood T cell repertoires in COVID-19. Germline assignment: CDR1 LNHDA and CDR2 SQIVND (reference sequence). V was cut by 8 bases and J by 4 bases, with 12 bases left in between. The length of the CDR3 is 13 residues. The specimen was peripheral blood. The receptor was derived from an elderly woman with acute or convalescent COVID-19. This chain joins TRBV19 and TRBJ1-3; D is possibly TRBD1 (6 bases). This CDR3 is CASARGAGNTIYF. CDR3 in DNA: TGTGCCAGTGCCAGGGGCGCCGGAAACACCATATATTTT.